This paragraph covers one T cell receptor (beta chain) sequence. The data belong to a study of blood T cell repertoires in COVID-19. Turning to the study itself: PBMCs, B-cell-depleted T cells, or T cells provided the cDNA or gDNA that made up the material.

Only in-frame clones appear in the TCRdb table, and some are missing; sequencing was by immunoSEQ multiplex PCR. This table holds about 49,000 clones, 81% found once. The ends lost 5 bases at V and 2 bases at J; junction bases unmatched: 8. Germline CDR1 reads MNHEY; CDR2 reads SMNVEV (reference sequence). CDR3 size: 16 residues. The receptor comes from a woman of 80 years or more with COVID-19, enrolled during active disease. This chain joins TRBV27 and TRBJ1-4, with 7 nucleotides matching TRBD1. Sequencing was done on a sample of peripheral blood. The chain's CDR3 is CASSEQGLWTNEKLFF. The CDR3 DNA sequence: TGTGCCAGCAGTGAACAGGGGCTGTGGACTAATGAAAAACTGTTTTTT.